This T cell receptor beta chain was captured by sequencing in a study of T cells in Graves' hyperthyroidism and ophthalmopathy. Clinical symptoms, serum thyroxine, TRAb, thyroid ultrasound and orbital computed tomography established diagnosis. Study-wide points: Appearing also in blood were most of the thyroid clonotypes expanded above 0.001. Model predictions of ophthalmopathy came a median around 6.5 months before onset.

Using RNA transcripts as the source, TCR beta CDR3 regions were amplified. With the HTBI primer set, the TCR CDR3 went through a first round of RT-PCR. One entry per CDR3 protein, called by TCRdb with MiXCR from the multiplex PCR reads. The table shows 500,000 to 800,000 distinct CDR3 sequences, with nearly 45% occurring only once. CDR1 and CDR2 (germline): DFQATT, SNEGSKA (reference sequence). The CDR3 sequence is 12 residues long. Trimming took 4 bases from V and 5 from J, leaving 11 bases between them. Concerning this clonotype: Its antigen is not identified.

The sequence derives from an adult man with Graves' disease, either hyperthyroidism or ophthalmopathy (not recorded which). This rearrangement joins TRBV20-1 to TRBJ1-1; no clear D. Source material: peripheral blood or thyroid tissue (not recorded which). The CDR3 sequence is CSAMETGTEAFF. Written as DNA, the CDR3 is TGCAGTGCTATGGAGACCGGAACTGAAGCTTTCTTT.